The 15 T cell receptor beta chains below come from one sample, sequenced in a study of T cell responses to AZD1222 COVID-19 vaccine. Here immunoSEQ multiplex PCR was the method, and the copy in TCRdb shows in-frame clones only, minus some. This table holds 200,000 or so clones, 85% to 95% found once. Sample: peripheral blood, taken on day 0 of AZD1222 vaccination. The receptor source for this set is an adult in good health.

The CDR3 sequence is CASSVESLLAYNEQFF. In DNA form, the CDR3 reads TGTGCCAGCAGCGTAGAGTCTTTGCTAGCCTACAATGAGCAGTTCTTC. The rearrangement uses TRBV9 and TRBJ2-1; D gene ambiguous. The CDR3 is made up of 16 amino acids. V was trimmed by 0 bases and J by 2 bases, leaving 12 bases between them. CDR1 SGDLS and CDR2 YYNGEE come from the germline V gene.

CDR3: CASSLEGDRTGELFF. The CDR3 nucleotides are TGTGCCAGTAGCCTCGAGGGGGATCGGACCGGGGAGCTGTTTTTT. The rearrangement links TRBV19 to TRBJ2-2, with TRBD1 as a possible D gene (6 bases). Germline V gene sequence: CDR1 LNHDA, CDR2 SQIVND (reference sequence). Trimming left V 6 bases short and J 5 bases short, with 16 bases between. This CDR3 is built from 15 residues.

V usage is TRBV19 and J usage is TRBJ2-3; D is possibly TRBD2 (6 bases). The CDR3 has 15 residues. V was shortened by 3 bases and J by 5 bases, with 15 bases between the two germline ends. CDR1 LNHDA and CDR2 SQIVND come from the germline V gene (reference sequence). The CDR3 DNA is TGTGCCAGTAGTATCATGGATGTGGAGGGAGATACGCAGTATTTT. Its translation is CASSIMDVEGDTQYF.

The V gene is TRBV10-3, the J gene TRBJ1-1; no reliable D call. Trimming stripped 3 bases from V and 0 bases from J, with 5 bases between. Germline V CDR1 and CDR2: ENHRY, SYGVKD. This CDR3 is 13 amino acids long. CDR3 nucleotide sequence: TGTGCCATCAGTGACGGGCTGAACACTGAAGCTTTCTTT. Its translation is CAISDGLNTEAFF.

The chain carries TRBV7-2 and TRBJ1-1; the D gene is possibly TRBD1 (5 bases). Looked up from germline, CDR1 is SGHTA and CDR2 is FQGNSA. V lost 2 bases and J lost 1, with 14 bases in between. CDR3 size: 16 residues. The CDR3 nucleotides are TGTGCCAGCAGCTTAAACAGGAACCCTAGGAACACTGAAGCTTTCTTT. Translation: CASSLNRNPRNTEAFF.

The table lists this clone with a count of one. The chain has TRBV14 and TRBJ1-2, with 9 bases identical to TRBD1. The germline V gene has CDR1 SGHDN and CDR2 FVKESK. With 3 bases clipped from V and 5 bases from J, the junction kept 13 bases outside the gene matches. The CDR3 runs 17 residues. The CDR3 DNA reads TGTGCCAGCAGCCATAAATCCGGTGGGACAGGGTTTTATGGCTACACCTTC. This encodes CASSHKSGGTGFYGYTF.

The chain employs TRBV19 and TRBJ1-5, with D hard to call. V shed 3 bases and J shed 3 bases, with 9 bases lying between them. Germline assignment: CDR1 LNHDA and CDR2 SQIVND (reference sequence). The CDR3 contains 14 residues. The CDR3 loop is CASSIRGDNQPQHF. CDR3 DNA sequence: TGTGCCAGTAGTATTCGTGGCGACAATCAGCCCCAGCATTTT.

There are a few counts of this clone. The V call is TRBV5-5, the J call TRBJ1-1; 7 bases are a match to TRBD1. The CDR3 has 14 amino acids. Germline V gene data show CDR1 as SGHKS and CDR2 as YYEKEE (reference sequence). After removal of 3 bases from V and 1 base from J, the junction contained 3 bases not matched to a gene. Here the CDR3 reads CASSWQGGNTEAFF. The CDR3 bases are TGTGCCAGCAGCTGGCAGGGGGGGAACACTGAAGCTTTCTTT.

The DNA of the CDR3 is TGTGCCAGCAGCCCCCCTGGGGGCGTGAACACTGAAGCTTTCTTT. Protein sequence: CASSPPGGVNTEAFF. This chain links TRBV7-9 with TRBJ1-1; tentative D call: TRBD1 (6 bases). V lost 5 bases to trimming and J lost 0 bases, with 13 bases between them. There are 15 residues in the CDR3. Germline lookup yields CDR1 SEHNR and CDR2 FQNEAQ (reference sequence).

The rearrangement uses TRBV3-1 (or the pseudogene TRBV3-2) and TRBJ1-5, with D maybe TRBD1 (6 bases). Germline lookup yields CDR1 LGHDT and CDR2 YNNKEL (reference sequence). There are 12 residues in the CDR3. V was trimmed by 7 bases and J by 4 bases, leaving 8 bases between them. DNA for the CDR3: TGTGCCAGCACTACAGGGAATCAGCCCCAGCATTTT. Its protein product is CASTTGNQPQHF.

This rearrangement joins TRBV5-5 to TRBJ2-7; TRBD1 agrees at 10 bases. Germline V gene lookup returns CDR1 SGHKS and CDR2 YYEKEE (reference sequence). The CDR3 has 14 residues. J lost 2 bases, V lost 4 bases, and 3 bases had no gene match. The DNA for the CDR3 is TGTGCCAGCAGCCCCGGACAGGGGGCCTACGAGCAGTACTTC. This codes for CASSPGQGAYEQYF.

The chain carries TRBV9 and TRBJ2-2, with 8 bases identical to TRBD2. This CDR3 is built from 13 residues. Trimming took 6 bases from V and 6 from J; bases not matched to a gene: 4. Germline V gene lookup returns CDR1 SGDLS and CDR2 YYNGEE. The CDR3 spells CASTPSGSGELFF. The CDR3 coding sequence is TGTGCCAGCACCCCTAGCGGGTCCGGGGAGCTGTTTTTT.

In this sample, this clone turned up many times. This chain joins TRBV4-1 and TRBJ2-1, with 7 bases fitting TRBD2. V shed 4 bases and J 9 bases; nucleotides not matched to a gene: 18. The CDR3 totals 17 residues. Germline assignment: CDR1 MGHRA and CDR2 YSYEKL. The CDR3 DNA reads as TGCGCCAGCAGCCCGTCCTTCGGAGGAGGGGACTACGGTGAGCAGTTCTTC. It yields the protein CASSPSFGGGDYGEQFF.

This chain connects TRBV5-1 to TRBJ2-7; D may correspond to TRBD1 or TRBD2 (5 bases each). Germline V CDR1 and CDR2: SGHRS, YFSETQ. CDR3 length: 15 residues. Trimming left V 3 bases short and J 7 bases short, with 20 bases between. The CDR3 here is CASSSGDPKDWEQYF. CDR3 sequence (DNA): TGCGCCAGCAGCTCCGGGGACCCGAAGGATTGGGAGCAGTACTTC. Variable domain in full (rest from reference TRBV5-1 and TRBJ2-7): KAGVTQTPRYLIKTRGQQVTLSCSPISGHRSVSWYQQTPGQGLQFLFEYFSETQRNKGNFPGRFSGRQFSNSRSEMNVSTLELGDSALYLCASSSGDPKDWEQYFGPGTRLTVT.

The chain employs TRBV29-1 and TRBJ1-5, with 8 bases that match TRBD1. CDR1 and CDR2 from the germline V gene are SQVTM and ANQGSEA. With 4 bases clipped from V and 5 bases from J, the junction kept 7 bases outside the gene matches. The CDR3 consists of 14 residues. CDR3 sequence (DNA): TGCAGCGTTGCGACCGGGACAGGATATCAGCCCCAGCATTTT. Protein product: CSVATGTGYQPQHF.